Sequencing of this T cell receptor (beta chain) was carried out in a study of shared clonotypes between healthy human individuals. The overall study: Each donor contributed plates that comprised three CD4 naive, three CD4 memory, two CD8 naive and one CD8 memory.

Sorted-subset replicate PCR reactions were performed with about 200 ng DNA, corresponding to roughly 30,000 T cell genomes. Assay: immunoSEQ multiplex PCR; the TCRdb copy retains only in-frame clones and omits some. Of millions of clones listed, approximately 94% are singletons. The CDR3 is made up of 15 amino acids. Trimming left V 7 bases short and J 3 bases short, with 19 bases between. Germline V gives CDR1 ENHRY, CDR2 SYGVKD. CD45RO-negative CD8 cells positively selected for CCR7 made up the naive population, which excluded terminally differentiated effector memory CD45RA+ cells. Donors, healthy HIV-negative adults, lacked recent acute infections or vaccinations.

The genes are TRBV10-3 and TRBJ2-7; no clear D. The sample taken for sequencing was naive CD8+ T cells from PBMCs. This TCR was sampled from a man between 18 and 29 years old in good health. Some clones in this sample may be carry-over from other donors' samples. CDR3 sequence reads: CAINNRATNHYEQYF. The CDR3 DNA follows: TGTGCCATCAATAACCGGGCCACCAACCACTACGAGCAGTACTTC.